The present T cell receptor (beta chain) was sequenced within a study of blood T cells in healthy people across ages. Whole-study context: Template switching picked up about one barcoded beta molecule for each two T cells. Whole-study results and caveats: CMV infection status of these donors was not known.

Through a sample-barcoded 5' primer and a J-beta primer mix, a second PCR was run for about 6 to 12 cycles. Every cDNA molecule carried a tag from a template-switch adaptor bearing 12 random nucleotides. TCRdb re-analysed the 5' RACE reads in MiXCR, keeping a single row per CDR3 protein. Among under 800,000 distinct CDR3 sequences listed, roughly 21% were seen once. A note on this clonotype: Its matching antigen is unknown.

Germline values: CDR1 SQVTM, CDR2 ANQGSEA. The CDR3 runs to 11 residues. V shed 1 base and J shed 4 bases, with 4 bases lying between them. The sequence derives from a man in his 70s in good health. The chain employs TRBV29-1 and TRBJ1-1; D gene unclear. The specimen sequenced was blood. CDR3 nucleotide sequence: TGCAGCGTTGAAGGGTGCACTGAAGCTTTCTTT. Residues: CSVEGCTEAFF.